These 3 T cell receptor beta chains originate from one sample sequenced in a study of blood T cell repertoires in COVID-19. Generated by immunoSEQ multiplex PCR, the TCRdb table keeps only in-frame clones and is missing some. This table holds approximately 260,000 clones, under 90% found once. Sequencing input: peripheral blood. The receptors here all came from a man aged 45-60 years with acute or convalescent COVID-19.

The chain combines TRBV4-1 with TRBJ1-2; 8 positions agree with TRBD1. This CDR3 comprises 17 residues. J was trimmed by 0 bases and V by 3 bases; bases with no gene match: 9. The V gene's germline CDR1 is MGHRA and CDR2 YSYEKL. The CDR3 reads CASSQPQGAGTNYGYTF. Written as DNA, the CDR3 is TGCGCCAGCAGCCAGCCCCAGGGGGCTGGTACTAACTATGGCTACACCTTC.

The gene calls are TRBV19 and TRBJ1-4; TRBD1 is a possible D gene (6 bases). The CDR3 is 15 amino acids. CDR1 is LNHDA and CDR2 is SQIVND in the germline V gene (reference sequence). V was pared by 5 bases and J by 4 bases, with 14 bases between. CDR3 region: CASSDRQDNNEKLFF. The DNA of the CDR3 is TGTGCCAGTAGTGACCGACAGGACAATAATGAAAAACTGTTTTTT.

CDR3 residues: CASSQQLNTEAFF. The DNA of the CDR3 is TGTGCCAGCAGCCAACAGTTGAACACTGAAGCTTTCTTT. J is TRBJ1-1 and V is TRBV11-2; D call uncertain. The germline V gene encodes CDR1 SGHAT and CDR2 FQNNGV. This CDR3 has 13 residues. V lost 5 bases and J 0 bases, leaving 7 bases between the germline ends. Variable domain in full (rest from reference TRBV11-2 and TRBJ1-1): EAGVAQSPRYKIIEKRQSVAFWCNPISGHATLYWYQQILGQGPKLLIQFQNNGVVDDSQLPKDRFSAERLKGVDSTLKIQPAKLEDSAVYLCASSQQLNTEAFFGQGTRLTVV.